These 13 T cell receptor beta chains were all obtained from the same sample, sequenced in a study of cytomegalovirus exposure and HLA in healthy donors. The PCR contained 60 Vbeta and 13 Jbeta primers. Produced via immunoSEQ multiplex PCR; TCRdb's table is partial and in-frame only. This sample's table reports about 170,000 clones. The sample was PBMCs. The source of these receptors is a woman aged 18-30 years in good health and CMV-seropositive.

CDR3 coding DNA: TGTGCCAGCAGGGTCGGACAGGGGAGCTCCTACGAGCAGTACTTC. Protein: CASRVGQGSSYEQYF. The chain joins TRBV2 to TRBJ2-7, with 9 bases aligning to TRBD1. Germline V gene sequence: CDR1 SNHLY, CDR2 FYNNEI. V trimming: 6 bases; J trimming: 0 bases; junction bases outside the gene matches: 6. The CDR3 runs 15 residues. The full variable domain, in which reference TRBV2 and TRBJ2-7 provide the parts outside the CDR3, is EPEVTQTPSHQVTQMGQEVILRCVPISNHLYFYWYRQILGQKVEFLVSFYNNEISEKSEIFDDQFSVERPDGSNFTLKIRSTKLEDSAMYFCASRVGQGSSYEQYFGPGTRLTVT.

The CDR3 DNA reads TGTGCCAGCAGCGCCCAACCGGAGGGACGGTACGAGCAGTACTTC. It is translated as CASSAQPEGRYEQYF. The chain links TRBV9 to TRBJ2-7, with D perhaps TRBD2 (6 bases). Germline V lookup: CDR1 SGDLS, CDR2 YYNGEE. The CDR3 covers 15 residues. Trimming pared 3 bases from V and 4 bases from J, leaving 17 bases between.

This chain connects TRBV9 to TRBJ2-3, with no clear D. CDR1 is SGDLS and CDR2 is YYNGEE in the germline V gene. The CDR3 has 12 amino acids. Between the trimmed V and J ends, which lost 0 bases and 10 bases, there was a span of 9 bases. The CDR3 spells CASSVGQTAQYF. Written as DNA, the CDR3 is TGTGCCAGCAGCGTAGGCCAGACTGCGCAGTATTTT.

The CDR3 bases are TGTGCCTGGAGTGCGGGGGGGAGCAATCAGCCCCAGCATTTT. It specifies CAWSAGGSNQPQHF. This chain uses TRBV30 with TRBJ1-5; perhaps TRBD1 as D (5 bases). Trimming took 1 base from V and 1 from J, leaving 8 bases between them. Germline CDR1 reads GTSNPN; CDR2 reads SVGIG (reference sequence). CDR3 length: 14 residues.

The chain has TRBV5-6 and TRBJ2-7; D unclear. The CDR3 is made up of 13 amino acids. Germline CDR1 is SGHDT and CDR2 is YYEEEE. V was pared by 0 bases and J by 6 bases, with 10 bases between. CDR3 residues: CASSLAESFEQYF. For the CDR3, the DNA is TGTGCCAGCAGCTTGGCCGAGTCTTTCGAGCAGTACTTC.

A remark on this clone: One end of the junction does not line up with germline, which may come from a read error. This sequence joins TRBV27 and TRBJ2-1; D might be TRBD1 (5 bases). The CDR3 spans 15 residues. CDR1 is MNHEY, CDR2 SMNVEV, per germline (reference sequence). CDR3 bases: TGTGCCAGCAGTTTATCAGGGGCTTCCTTCAATGAGCAGTTCTTC. Its translation is CASSLSGASFNEQFF.

The rearrangement uses TRBV2 and TRBJ1-2, with D unclear. Germline lookup yields CDR1 SNHLY and CDR2 FYNNEI. Deletions cut 6 bases from V and 6 bases from J, with 8 bases between. The CDR3 covers 11 residues. The CDR3 reads CASSPLDGYTF. The CDR3 DNA sequence: TGTGCCAGCAGCCCCCTAGATGGCTACACCTTC.

The rearrangement joins TRBV6-1 to TRBJ1-2; D remains unclear. CDR3 length: 13 amino acids. V lost 5 bases and J 1 base, leaving 8 bases between the germline ends. Germline CDR1 and CDR2: MNHNS and SASEGT. CDR3 sequence (DNA): TGTGCCAGCAGTTCGCAGTATAACTATGGCTACACCTTC. It yields the protein CASSSQYNYGYTF.

J is TRBJ2-3 and V is TRBV5-1, with D possibly matching TRBD2 (7 bases). Germline CDR1 reads SGHRS; CDR2 reads YFSETQ. CDR3 length: 15 amino acids. The V gene lost 0 bases and the J gene lost 4 bases, with 12 bases spanning the gap. The CDR3 bases are TGCGCCAGCAGCTTGGAGGGGGGGCTGTCAGATACGCAGTATTTT. This translates into CASSLEGGLSDTQYF.

V and J are TRBV9 and TRBJ2-4, with D tentatively TRBD2 (6 bases). The V gene's germline CDR1 is SGDLS and CDR2 YYNGEE. Trimming stripped 0 bases from V and 7 bases from J, with 14 bases between. The CDR3 totals 15 residues. In DNA form, the CDR3 reads TGTGCCAGCAGCGTAGACGGAGTGGGGAGGAACATTCAGTACTTC. Protein product: CASSVDGVGRNIQYF. The variable domain in full, with the rest retrieved from reference TRBV9 and TRBJ2-4, is DSGVTQTPKHLITATGQRVTLRCSPRSGDLSVYWYQQSLDQGLQFLIQYYNGEERAKGNILERFSAQQFPDLHSELNLSSLELGDSALYFCASSVDGVGRNIQYFGAGTRLSVL.

As concerns this clone: The same CDR3 can be traced to other DNA sequences in this sample. This sequence joins TRBV11-3 and TRBJ2-1, with D perhaps matching TRBD2 (6 bases). Looked up from germline, CDR1 is SGHNT and CDR2 is YENEEA. The length of the CDR3 is 16 residues. V lost 4 bases and J lost 1, with 14 bases in between. Here the CDR3 reads CASSSGRGTSYNEQFF. In DNA form, the CDR3 reads TGTGCCAGCAGCTCCGGACGGGGGACGTCCTACAATGAGCAGTTCTTC.

The chain recombines TRBV6-1 with TRBJ2-5, with unresolved D. V shed 7 bases and J shed 0 bases, with 6 bases lying between them. CDR1 MNHNS and CDR2 SASEGT come from the germline V gene. This CDR3 spans 12 amino acids. The DNA of the CDR3 is TGTGCCAGCACTAGGTACCAAGAGACCCAGTACTTC. Its translation: CASTRYQETQYF.

The J gene is TRBJ1-1, the V gene TRBV5-1, with 7 bases matching TRBD1. This CDR3 has 15 amino acids. Germline V lookup: CDR1 SGHRS, CDR2 YFSETQ. Trimming cost V 4 bases and J 3 bases; bases outside gene matches: 9. The CDR3 coding sequence is TGCGCCAGCAGCCCAAACCCCCAGGGGGACACTGAAGCTTTCTTT. Its translation is CASSPNPQGDTEAFF.